A selection of T cell receptor beta chains follows, all from one sample in a study of CD8 T cells in Susac syndrome. From the immunoSEQ multiplex PCR reads, TCRdb called clonotypes with MiXCR, one entry per CDR3 protein. The table lists 69,000 or so distinct CDR3 sequences, 90% to 95% of them singletons, with about 0.6% in the top ten. The specimen was CD8+ T cells from PBMCs. The receptors come from a human donor with multiple sclerosis. CDR3s include the opening cysteine and the closing phenylalanine or tryptophan. A D gene is named only where the DNA matches it firmly. Rows give clone size only sometimes, using once, few, many, or a class for an expanded clone.

d_gene: NA
j_gene: TRBJ2-7
v_gene: TRBV11-1
abundance: NA
len: 12
CDR3nt: TGTGCCAGCAGCTCTGCGGATATCGAGCAGTACTTC
CDR3aa: CASSSADIEQYF

d_gene: TRBD1
j_gene: TRBJ2-3
v_gene: TRBV28
abundance: NA
len: 14
CDR3nt: TGTGCCAGCATCGCTGACAGGGCTTCAGATACGCAGTATTTT
CDR3aa: CASIADRASDTQYF

d_gene: NA
j_gene: TRBJ2-3
v_gene: TRBV5-1
abundance: NA
len: 15
CDR3nt: TGCGCCAGCAGAAGGGCAGGAGAGAGCACAGATACGCAGTATTTT
CDR3aa: CASRRAGESTDTQYF

d_gene: NA
j_gene: TRBJ1-6
v_gene: TRBV30
abundance: NA
len: 12
CDR3nt: TGTGCCTGGAGTGTTTGGCCCGGGCCCCTCCACTTT
CDR3aa: CAWSVWPGPLHF

d_gene: NA
j_gene: TRBJ2-5
v_gene: TRBV11-3
abundance: once
len: 14
CDR3nt: TGTGCCAGCAGCCCAGGAGGCAGAGAAGAGACCCAGTACTTC
CDR3aa: CASSPGGREETQYF

d_gene: NA
j_gene: TRBJ2-3
v_gene: TRBV3-1
abundance: NA
len: 16
CDR3nt: TGTGCCAGCAGCCAAGCCGAGGACGGGCCCACAGATACGCAGTATTTT
CDR3aa: CASSQAEDGPTDTQYF

d_gene: NA
j_gene: TRBJ1-2
v_gene: TRBV13
abundance: NA
len: 17
CDR3nt: TGTGCCAGCAGCTTAGAGGGCGCAGTAATGCGCGACTATGGCTACACCTTC
CDR3aa: CASSLEGAVMRDYGYTF

d_gene: NA
j_gene: TRBJ2-7
v_gene: TRBV12-3/TRBV12-4
abundance: NA
len: 14
CDR3nt: TGTGCCAGCAGTTTAAGTCAGGGAATCGACGAGCAGTACTTC
CDR3aa: CASSLSQGIDEQYF

d_gene: NA
j_gene: TRBJ2-1
v_gene: TRBV20-1
abundance: NA
len: 14
CDR3nt: TGCAGTGCCTGGGAGGCAGAAGCCTACAATGAGCAGTTCTTC
CDR3aa: CSAWEAEAYNEQFF

d_gene: TRBD2
j_gene: TRBJ2-6
v_gene: TRBV9
abundance: NA
len: 17
CDR3nt: TGTGCCAGCAGCGTAGGGCTAGCGGGGGGCGGGGCCAACGTCCTGACTTTC
CDR3aa: CASSVGLAGGGANVLTF